This TCR beta chain was identified in a study of blood T cells in healthy people across ages. Whole-study findings and limits: A conclusive naive versus antigen-experienced comparison was prevented by the unsorted PBMCs.

Next came a second PCR, run for about 6 to 12 cycles, which used a sample-barcoded 5' primer along with a J-beta primer mix. TCRdb ran MiXCR on the 5' RACE reads and lists one entry per CDR3 protein. The sample holds around 780,000 distinct CDR3 sequences, around 25% seen once. Germline values: CDR1 SEHNR, CDR2 FQNEAQ (reference sequence). V was clipped by 1 base and J by 0 bases, with 12 bases between them. The CDR3 runs to 16 residues. This clonotype has only a few counts. No antigen is known for it. The same sample was also studied in work on T cells of mothers and their children.

The receptor was isolated from a boy between 10 and 17 years old in good health. The sample consisted of blood. The genes are TRBV7-9 and TRBJ1-1, with unresolved D. Written as DNA, the CDR3 is TGTGCCAGCAGCTTAGGCCCGCAACGGGTGAACACTGAAGCTTTCTTT. Translation: CASSLGPQRVNTEAFF.